This entry is about one TCR beta chain. Antigen specificity is unknown. CDR1 is MGHRA and CDR2 is YSYEKL in the germline V gene. The CDR3 contains 15 residues. The V segment lost 7 bases and the J segment 5 bases; nucleotides outside the gene matches: 10. TCRdb redid the calling of the 5' RACE reads with MiXCR, one entry per CDR3 protein. The data hold around 340,000 distinct CDR3 sequences, with around 12% observed a single time. The sample comes from a study of T cells after yellow fever vaccination. Study-wide background: Fractions containing few cells were prepared with SMART-Seq v4 Ultra Low Input. Study observations and caveats: Abundant clonotypes from the bulk population could have been carried over as contaminants into FACS-sorted repertoires. By day 5 rather than day 15, the secondary response had peaked, though it was weaker. Booster samples showed a return of most primary-vaccination clones (around 96% CD4, about 85% CD8).

This material consisted of CD4+ T cells sorted from PBMCs, taken 15 days after the yellow fever booster vaccination. This receptor was obtained from a man younger than 35 who received the YFV17D yellow fever vaccine. The chain joins TRBV4-1 to TRBJ2-5; TRBD1 aligns across 10 bases. DNA of the CDR3: TGCGCCAGCACCTTGGGGACAGGGGTTCGGGAGACCCAGTACTTC. Protein product: CASTLGTGVRETQYF.